This entry describes one TCR beta chain. Its antigen is currently unknown. V lost 1 base and J lost 4; bases outside the gene matches: 6. Germline loops: CDR1 LGHNA, CDR2 YNFKEQ. CDR3 length: 16 amino acids. TCRdb analysed the 5' RACE reads with MiXCR anew, one entry per CDR3 protein. This table holds a few hundred thousand distinct CDR3 sequences, more than 9% found once. The record originates from a study of identical twins. Points from the study as a whole: Part of the zero-insertion signal could reflect confounding by invariant MAIT and iNKT cells. For out-of-frame beta sequences, excess twin sharing was weaker.

These data were likewise used in another study, on yellow fever vaccine responses in identical twins.

Material for sequencing was PBMCs. The TCR originated in a woman under 30 in good health. This rearrangement joins TRBV4-2 to TRBJ2-7, with 11 bases identical to TRBD1. The CDR3 protein is CASSQARTGGGYEQYF. The CDR3 DNA follows: TGTGCCAGCAGCCAAGCCCGGACAGGGGGCGGTTACGAGCAGTACTTC.